Listed here is a single T cell receptor (beta chain). This record comes from a study of CD8+CD57+ T cells in acquired aplastic anemia. The trim removed 5 bases at V and 4 bases at J, leaving 14 bases unmatched. Per the germline V gene, CDR1 is MGHDK and CDR2 is SYGVNS. CDR3 length: 17 amino acids. Profiling that covered TCR beta VDJ and CDR3 relied on genomic DNA as its template. A single record per CDR3 protein comes from TCRdb applying MiXCR to the reads. The table records some 130,000 distinct CDR3 sequences, around 46% of them present only once. The chain couples TRBV25-1 to TRBJ2-7; 10 bases line up with TRBD1. Sequenced material: sorted CD4+, CD8+, or CD8+CD57+ T cells (not recorded which) from PBMCs. This clonotype was obtained from a human donor in good health, serving as a control. The CDR3 sequence is CASSPRQGADKIYEQYF. The CDR3 nucleotides are TGTGCCAGCAGTCCGCGACAGGGGGCAGACAAAATTTACGAGCAGTACTTC.